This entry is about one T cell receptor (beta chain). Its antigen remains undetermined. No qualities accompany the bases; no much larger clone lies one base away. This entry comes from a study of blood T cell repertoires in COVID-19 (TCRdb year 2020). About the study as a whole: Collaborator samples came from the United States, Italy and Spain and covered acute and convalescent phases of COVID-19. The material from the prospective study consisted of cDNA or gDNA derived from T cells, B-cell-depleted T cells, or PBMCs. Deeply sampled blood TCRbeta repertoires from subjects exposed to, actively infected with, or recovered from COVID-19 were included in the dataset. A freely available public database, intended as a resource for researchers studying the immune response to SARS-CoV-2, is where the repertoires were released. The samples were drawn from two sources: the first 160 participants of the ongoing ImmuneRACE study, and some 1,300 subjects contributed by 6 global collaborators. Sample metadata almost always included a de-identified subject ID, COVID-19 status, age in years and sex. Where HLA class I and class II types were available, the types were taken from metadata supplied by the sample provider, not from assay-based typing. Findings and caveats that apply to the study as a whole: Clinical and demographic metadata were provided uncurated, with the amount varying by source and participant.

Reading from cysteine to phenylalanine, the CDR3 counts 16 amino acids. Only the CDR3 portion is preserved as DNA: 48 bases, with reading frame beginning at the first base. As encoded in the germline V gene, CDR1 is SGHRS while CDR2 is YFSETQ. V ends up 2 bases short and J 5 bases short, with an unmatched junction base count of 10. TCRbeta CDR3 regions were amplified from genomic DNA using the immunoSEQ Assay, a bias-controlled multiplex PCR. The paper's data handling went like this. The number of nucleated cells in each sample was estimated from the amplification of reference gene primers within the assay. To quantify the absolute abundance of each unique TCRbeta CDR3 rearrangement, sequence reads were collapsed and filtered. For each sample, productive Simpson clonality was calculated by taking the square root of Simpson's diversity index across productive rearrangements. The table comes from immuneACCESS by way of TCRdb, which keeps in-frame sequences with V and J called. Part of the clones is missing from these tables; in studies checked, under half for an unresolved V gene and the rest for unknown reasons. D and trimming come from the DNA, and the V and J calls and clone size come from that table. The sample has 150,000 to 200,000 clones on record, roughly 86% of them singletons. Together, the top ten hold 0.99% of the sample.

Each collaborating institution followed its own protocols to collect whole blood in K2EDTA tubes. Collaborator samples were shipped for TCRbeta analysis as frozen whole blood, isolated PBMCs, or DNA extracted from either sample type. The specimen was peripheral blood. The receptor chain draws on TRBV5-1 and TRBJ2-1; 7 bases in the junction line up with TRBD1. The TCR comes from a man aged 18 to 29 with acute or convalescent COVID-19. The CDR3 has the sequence CASSLFTGTVDNEQFF. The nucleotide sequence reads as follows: TGCGCCAGCAGCTTATTTACCGGGACAGTTGACAATGAGCAGTTCTTC. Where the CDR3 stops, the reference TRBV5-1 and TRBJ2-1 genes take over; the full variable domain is KAGVTQTPRYLIKTRGQQVTLSCSPISGHRSVSWYQQTPGQGLQFLFEYFSETQRNKGNFPGRFSGRQFSNSRSEMNVSTLELGDSALYLCASSLFTGTVDNEQFFGPGTRLTVL.